This T cell receptor (beta chain) derives from a study of blood T cell repertoires in COVID-19. The wider study: COVID-19 samples collected from the United States, Italy and Spain covered acute and convalescent phases.

This clone was counted a single time. The V gene lost 0 bases and the J gene lost 3 bases, with 12 bases spanning the gap. Germline values: CDR1 LNHDA, CDR2 SQIVND (reference sequence). The CDR3 runs to 15 residues. Generated by immunoSEQ multiplex PCR, the TCRdb table keeps only in-frame clones and is missing some. The sample has approximately 130,000 clones; 80% to 90% are singletons. Sample: peripheral blood. The chain links TRBV19 to TRBJ2-7; a possible D gene is TRBD2 (6 bases). This receptor was obtained from a man aged 65-85 years with active or convalescent COVID-19. The CDR3 loop is CASSIDQISGYEQYF. The CDR3 nucleotides are TGTGCCAGTAGTATAGATCAGATTAGCGGCTACGAGCAGTACTTC.